This section outlines one T cell receptor beta chain sequence together with its context. The antigen is unknown. This specimen comes from a study of T cell responses to AZD1222 COVID-19 vaccine. Only in-frame clones appear in the TCRdb table, and some are missing; sequencing was by immunoSEQ multiplex PCR. The sample holds 120,000 to 150,000 clones; roughly nine tenths are singletons and the top ten take approximately 1.5%. The CDR3 is 15 residues long. Deletions cut 2 bases from V and 7 bases from J, with 12 bases between. Germline V gene sequence: CDR1 LNHDA, CDR2 SQIVND (reference sequence). Study observations and caveats: Clonal diversity was possibly underestimated, and white British individuals and females predominated among donors. Only a handful of AZD1222 recipients tested seropositive at baseline.

This specimen was peripheral blood, taken on day 0 of AZD1222 vaccination. This chain links TRBV19 with TRBJ1-6, with D maybe TRBD1 (5 bases). The receptor comes from an adult in good health. The CDR3 sequence: CASSISGTSNSPLHF. The CDR3 region has the DNA TGTGCCAGTAGTATATCCGGGACCTCCAATTCACCCCTCCACTTT.